The 10 T cell receptor beta chains below all came from one sample that was sequenced in a study of early T cells in non-severe SARS-CoV-2 infection. TCRdb passed the 5' RACE reads through MiXCR, listing each CDR3 protein once. The table records some 91,000 distinct CDR3 sequences, about 13% of them present only once. The sample comprised whole blood. Receptors were obtained from an adult who was a healthcare worker with PCR-confirmed SARS-CoV-2 infection or an uninfected control (not recorded which).

In its sample, this clonotype was seen many times. The chain is built from TRBV29-1 and TRBJ2-7, with 7 bases matching TRBD1. The CDR3 runs to 13 residues. The germline CDR1 and CDR2 sequences are SQVTM and ANQGSEA. The CDR3 reads CSVRAGGSYEQYF. The CDR3 DNA reads TGCTCGGTCAGGGCAGGGGGTTCCTACGAGCAGTACTTC.

This clonotype was counted at least ten times. V gene TRBV11-2 combines with J gene TRBJ2-1; 11 bases fit TRBD2. Germline V lookup: CDR1 SGHAT, CDR2 FQNNGV. V shed 5 bases and J 7 bases; nucleotides not matched to a gene: 7. The CDR3 spans 15 residues. The CDR3 region has the DNA TGTGCCAGCAGCCAAACTAGCGGGGGATATAATGAGCAGTTCTTC. Translation: CASSQTSGGYNEQFF.

This clonotype was counted a few times. CDR3 coding DNA: TGCAGTGCTAGGGGGACAGGGACCCTGGACACTGAAGCTTTCTTT. Translated, it gives CSARGTGTLDTEAFF. V gene TRBV20-1 combines with J gene TRBJ1-1; TRBD1 matches 9 bases. Germline V gene data show CDR1 as DFQATT and CDR2 as SNEGSKA (reference sequence). J lost 3 bases, V lost 3 bases, and 8 bases had no gene match. This CDR3 has 15 amino acids.

On this clonotype itself: The conserved closing phenylalanine or tryptophan is absent in this CDR3, likely reflecting a read error. The J gene is TRBJ1-4, the V gene TRBV6-6, with D unresolved. The CDR3 length is 13 residues. V lost 6 bases and J lost 6, with 11 bases in between. CDR1 and CDR2 from the germline V gene are MNHNY and SVGAGI (reference sequence). The CDR3 nucleotides are TGTGCCAGCAGCCCCCACGGAGATGAAAAACTGTTTTCT. Protein: CASSPHGDEKLFS.

The sample holds many counts of this clonotype. This sequence joins TRBV7-2 and TRBJ1-6; TRBD1 agrees at 7 bases. J gave up 9 bases and V 5 bases, and 10 bases lay outside the gene matches. The CDR3 contains 15 residues. The germline V gene encodes CDR1 SGHTA and CDR2 FQGNSA. The CDR3 nucleotides read TGTGCCAGCAGCGTGACCCAGCGACAGGGTTCACCCCTCCACTTT. Amino acids: CASSVTQRQGSPLHF. Supplemented by reference TRBV7-2 and TRBJ1-6, the full variable domain reads GAGVSQSPSNKVTEKGKDVELRCDPISGHTALYWYRQSLGQGLEFLIYFQGNSAPDKSGLPSDRFSAERTGGSVSTLTIQRTQQEDSAVYLCASSVTQRQGSPLHFGNGTRLTVT.

The J gene is TRBJ1-6, the V gene TRBV20-1; D is ambiguous. V lost 3 bases and J lost 3, with 12 bases in between. The germline V gene encodes CDR1 DFQATT and CDR2 SNEGSKA (reference sequence). The CDR3 extends over 15 amino acids. DNA of the CDR3: TGCAGTGCTAGTGAGGTTTTAGTCTATAATTCACCCCTCCACTTT. Protein: CSASEVLVYNSPLHF.

This clonotype was counted ten times or more. The chain links TRBV28 to TRBJ2-2, with 7 bases lining up with TRBD1. The CDR3 sequence is 16 residues long. Germline CDR1 is MDHEN and CDR2 is SYDVKM. V lost 6 bases to trimming and J lost 5 bases; unmatched junction nucleotides: 12. CDR3 in DNA: TGTGCCAGCAGGTACTCCGGGACAGTTCGTACCGGGGAGCTGTTTTTT. Encoded protein: CASRYSGTVRTGELFF.

Regarding this clonotype: A read error may account for a junction end that differs from germline. This chain uses TRBV2 with TRBJ2-7; D remains unclear. CDR3 length: 10 amino acids. Germline V gene sequence: CDR1 SNHLY, CDR2 FYNNEI. CDR3 sequence reads: CASSLYEQCF. CDR3 bases: TGTGCCAGCAGCCTCTACGAGCAGTGCTTC.

In its sample, this clonotype was seen once. The junction departs from the called germline gene at one end, perhaps through a read error. This chain connects TRBV28 to TRBJ2-5, with D perhaps TRBD1 or TRBD2 (5 bases each). The length of the CDR3 is 16 residues. CDR1 and CDR2 (germline): MDHEN, SYDVKM. The CDR3 reads CPSSLLGSEMGRTQYF. CDR3 sequence (DNA): TGTCCCAGCAGTTTACTCGGTAGCGAGATGGGGCGGACCCAGTACTTC.

Many counts were recorded for this clonotype. The V and J genes are TRBV6-5 and TRBJ1-6, with D possibly being TRBD1 (6 bases). The germline CDR1 and CDR2 sequences are MNHEY and SVGAGI. Trimming took 0 bases from V and 12 from J, leaving 12 bases between them. CDR3 length: 14 residues. For the CDR3, the DNA is TGTGCCAGCAGTTACTCGAAGGGGGGAGAACCCCTCCACTTT. Encoded protein: CASSYSKGGEPLHF.